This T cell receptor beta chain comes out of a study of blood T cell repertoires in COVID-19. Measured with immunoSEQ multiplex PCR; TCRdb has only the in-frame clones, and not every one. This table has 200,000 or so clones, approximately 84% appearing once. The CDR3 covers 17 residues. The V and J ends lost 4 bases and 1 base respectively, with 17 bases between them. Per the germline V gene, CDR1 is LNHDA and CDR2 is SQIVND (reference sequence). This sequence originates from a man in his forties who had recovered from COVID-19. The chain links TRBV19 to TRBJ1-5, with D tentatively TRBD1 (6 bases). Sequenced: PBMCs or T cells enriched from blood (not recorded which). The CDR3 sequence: CASSRVFRTASNQPQHF. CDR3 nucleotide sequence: TGTGCCAGTAGTAGGGTTTTTAGGACAGCGAGCAATCAGCCCCAGCATTTT.